Given below is one T cell receptor (beta chain) in context. Method: immunoSEQ multiplex PCR; TCRdb's copy keeps in-frame clones and lacks some. The top ten clones hold about 0.7% of a sample with over 60,000 clones, 90% to 95% of them seen once. This specimen comes from a study of T cell changes during pregnancy in multiple sclerosis. V dropped 5 bases and J dropped 1 base, with 14 bases sitting between them. In germline, CDR1 is SGHTA, CDR2 FQGNSA. The CDR3 is 15 amino acids. Here the sequenced sample was peripheral blood, taken in the third trimester of pregnancy. The sequence was collected from a female donor in good health, enrolled as a control in a pregnancy study. This rearrangement joins TRBV7-2 to TRBJ2-5, with D possibly TRBD1 on 5 matching bases. The CDR3 spells CASSPPLRAQETQYF. For the CDR3, the DNA is TGTGCCAGCAGCCCGCCCCTCAGGGCCCAAGAGACCCAGTACTTC. Looking up the rest from reference TRBV7-2 and TRBJ2-5 gives the full variable domain: GAGVSQSPSNKVTEKGKDVELRCDPISGHTALYWYRQSLGQGLEFLIYFQGNSAPDKSGLPSDRFSAERTGGSVSTLTIQRTQQEDSAVYLCASSPPLRAQETQYFGPGTRLLVL.